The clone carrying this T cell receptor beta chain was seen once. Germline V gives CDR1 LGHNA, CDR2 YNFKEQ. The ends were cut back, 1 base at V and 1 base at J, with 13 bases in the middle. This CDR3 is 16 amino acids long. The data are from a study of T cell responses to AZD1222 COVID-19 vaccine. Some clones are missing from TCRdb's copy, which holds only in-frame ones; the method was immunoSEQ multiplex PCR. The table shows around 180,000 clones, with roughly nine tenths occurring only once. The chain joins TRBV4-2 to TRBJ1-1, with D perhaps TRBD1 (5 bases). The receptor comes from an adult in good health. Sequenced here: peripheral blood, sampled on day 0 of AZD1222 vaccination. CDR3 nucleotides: TGTGCCAGCAGCCAAGTCGCAGCAGGGAGGAACACTGAAGCTTTCTTT. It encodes CASSQVAAGRNTEAFF.